Sequencing of this TCR beta chain was carried out in a study of cytomegalovirus exposure and HLA in healthy donors. Background on the study: There were under 140 million unique TCR beta sequences, drawn from about 190 million T cells, in an earlier analysis. General study findings and limits: Fewer N-insertions (relative to the approximately 700-donor mean) were reportedly seen in an Asian-associated ancestry cluster in a later analysis.

The PCR made use of 60 Vbeta and 13 Jbeta primers. This table comes from immunoSEQ multiplex PCR, and its TCRdb copy is limited to in-frame clones, with some not included. This table has some 120,000 clones, more than 65% appearing once. Regarding this clone: The antigen remains unidentified.

The V gene end was trimmed by 0 bases and the J gene end by 4 bases; junction bases not matched to a gene: 9. The CDR3 runs 17 residues. Germline V gene data show CDR1 as SGHNT and CDR2 as YYREEE (reference sequence). The specimen sequenced was PBMCs. This receptor was taken from a man aged 18 to 30 in good health and CMV-seropositive. V usage is TRBV5-4 and J usage is TRBJ1-5; TRBD1 matches 8 bases. In nucleotides, the CDR3 is TGTGCCAGCAGCTTGGACGGTCAGGGGGCAGGGAATCAGCCCCAGCATTTT. This translates into CASSLDGQGAGNQPQHF.